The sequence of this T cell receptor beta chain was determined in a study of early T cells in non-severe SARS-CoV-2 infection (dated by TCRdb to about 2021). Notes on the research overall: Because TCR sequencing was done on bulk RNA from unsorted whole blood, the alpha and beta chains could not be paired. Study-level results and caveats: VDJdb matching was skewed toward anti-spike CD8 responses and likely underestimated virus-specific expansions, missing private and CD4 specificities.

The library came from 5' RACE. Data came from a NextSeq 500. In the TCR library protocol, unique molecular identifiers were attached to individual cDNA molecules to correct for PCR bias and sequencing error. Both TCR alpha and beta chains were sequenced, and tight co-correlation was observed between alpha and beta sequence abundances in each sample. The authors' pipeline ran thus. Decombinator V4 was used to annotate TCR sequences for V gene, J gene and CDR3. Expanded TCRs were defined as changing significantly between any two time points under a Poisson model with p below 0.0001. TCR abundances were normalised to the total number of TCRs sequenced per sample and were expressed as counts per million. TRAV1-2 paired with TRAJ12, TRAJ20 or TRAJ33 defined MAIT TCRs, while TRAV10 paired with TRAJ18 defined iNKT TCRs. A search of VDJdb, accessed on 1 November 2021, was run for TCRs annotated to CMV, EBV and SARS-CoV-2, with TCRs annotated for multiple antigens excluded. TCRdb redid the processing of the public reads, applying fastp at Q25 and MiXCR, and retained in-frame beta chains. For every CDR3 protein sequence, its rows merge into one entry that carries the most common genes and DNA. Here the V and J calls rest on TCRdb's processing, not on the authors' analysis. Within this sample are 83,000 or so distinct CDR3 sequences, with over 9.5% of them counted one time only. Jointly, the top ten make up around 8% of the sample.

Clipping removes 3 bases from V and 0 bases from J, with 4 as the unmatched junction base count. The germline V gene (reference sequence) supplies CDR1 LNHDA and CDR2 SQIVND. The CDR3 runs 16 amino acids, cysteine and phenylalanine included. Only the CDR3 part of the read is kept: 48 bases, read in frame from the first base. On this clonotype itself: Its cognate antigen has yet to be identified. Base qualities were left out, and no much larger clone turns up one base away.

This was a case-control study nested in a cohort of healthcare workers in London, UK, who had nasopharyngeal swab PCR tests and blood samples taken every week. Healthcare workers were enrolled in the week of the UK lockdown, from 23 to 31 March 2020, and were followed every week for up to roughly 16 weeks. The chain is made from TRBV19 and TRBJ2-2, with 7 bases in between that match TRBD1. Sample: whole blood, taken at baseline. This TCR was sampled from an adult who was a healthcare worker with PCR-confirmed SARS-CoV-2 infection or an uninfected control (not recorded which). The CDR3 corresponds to CASSMLTGANTGELFF. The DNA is TGTGCCAGTAGTATGTTAACAGGGGCGAACACCGGGGAGCTGTTTTTT.